Below, 12 T cell receptor beta chains from the same sample are listed, as sequenced in a study of T-cell memory formation after mild COVID-19. TCRdb reprocessed the 5' RACE reads via MiXCR and lists one record per CDR3 protein. Of some 320,000 distinct CDR3 sequences listed, around 15% are singletons. Sequencing was done on a sample of PBMCs or a T cell subset sorted from them (not recorded which). The receptors were sampled from a man younger than 35 who had mild COVID-19 (a few samples of this study predate the infection). Cell type and time point are not known.

This clonotype was seen more than once but under ten times. The chain carries TRBV5-1 and TRBJ2-5, with D maybe TRBD1 (5 bases). Trimming stripped 0 bases from V and 2 bases from J, with 11 bases between. Germline-derived CDR1 and CDR2 are SGHRS and YFSETQ. The CDR3 totals 15 residues. CDR3 loop: CASSLVPGRQETQYF. Here the CDR3 DNA reads TGCGCCAGCAGCTTGGTTCCAGGGCGGCAAGAGACCCAGTACTTC. The full variable domain, completed using reference TRBV5-1 and TRBJ2-5, is KAGVTQTPRYLIKTRGQQVTLSCSPISGHRSVSWYQQTPGQGLQFLFEYFSETQRNKGNFPGRFSGRQFSNSRSEMNVSTLELGDSALYLCASSLVPGRQETQYFGPGTRLLVL.

This clonotype has a count of ten or more. This sequence joins TRBV20-1 and TRBJ2-3; 15 nucleotides match TRBD2. Germline trimming cut 2 bases from V and 3 bases from J; bases unmatched to any gene: 6. CDR1 is DFQATT, CDR2 SNEGSKA, per germline (reference sequence). The CDR3 contains 17 residues. The CDR3 nucleotides read TGCAGTGCTAGATCCGGGACTAGCGGGGGGAAAACAGATACGCAGTATTTT. It specifies CSARSGTSGGKTDTQYF.

This clonotype appeared many times. The gene calls are TRBV7-3 and TRBJ1-2; TRBD1 matches 10 bases. After removal of 5 bases from V and 8 bases from J, the junction contained 5 bases not matched to a gene. The CDR3 has 13 residues. Germline CDR1 SGHTA, CDR2 FQGTGA. CDR3 protein: CASSLGQGEGYTF. Written as DNA, the CDR3 is TGTGCCAGCAGCCTAGGACAGGGGGAGGGCTACACCTTC.

This chain uses TRBV6-2 or TRBV6-3 with TRBJ2-3, with unresolved D. With 2 bases removed from V and 4 bases from J, the gap between germline ends came to 13 bases. This CDR3 region has 15 residues. CDR1 and CDR2 from the germline V gene are MNHEY and SVGEGT. This CDR3 is CASSYRPLGPDTQYF. CDR3 bases: TGTGCCAGCAGTTACCGGCCTCTGGGCCCAGATACGCAGTATTTT.

The rearrangement links TRBV6-2 or TRBV6-3 to TRBJ2-3, with TRBD1 as a possible D gene (6 bases). Germline CDR1 and CDR2: MNHEY and SVGEGT. The CDR3 covers 18 residues. V was trimmed by 7 bases and J by 1 base, leaving 24 bases between them. Written as DNA, the CDR3 is TGTGCCAGCACCCGAGGGTTATTTGGGGGCTCCGGCACAGATACGCAGTATTTT. It yields the protein CASTRGLFGGSGTDTQYF.

This clonotype has just a few counts. The gene calls are TRBV29-1 and TRBJ1-5, with 10 bases fitting TRBD1. The V gene's germline CDR1 is SQVTM and CDR2 ANQGSEA. The CDR3 has 16 amino acids. The V segment lost 8 bases and the J segment 0 bases; nucleotides outside the gene matches: 10. Written as DNA, the CDR3 is TGCAGCCCTGGACAGGGGGAATGCTATAGCAATCAGCCCCAGCATTTT. It encodes CSPGQGECYSNQPQHF.

This clonotype was detected many times. The rearrangement links TRBV5-1 to TRBJ2-7; the match to TRBD1 covers 10 bases. The germline gives CDR1 SGHRS, CDR2 YFSETQ. The CDR3 runs 15 residues. The V gene end was trimmed by 2 bases and the J gene end by 7 bases; junction bases not matched to a gene: 9. In DNA form, the CDR3 reads TGCGCCAGCAGCTTCGAGGGACAGGGGAGAAGGGAGCAGTACTTC. Amino acids: CASSFEGQGRREQYF.

V usage is TRBV12-3 or TRBV12-4 and J usage is TRBJ2-3; D is uncertain. CDR3 length equals 11 residues. V lost 7 bases and J 2 bases, leaving 4 bases between the germline ends. CDR3 DNA sequence: TGTGCCAGCACGAACACAGATACGCAGTATTTT. Amino acids: CASTNTDTQYF.

This clonotype was counted a few times. This chain joins TRBV20-1 and TRBJ2-1; possible D gene TRBD2, 5 bases. Trimming took off 0 bases at V and 4 bases at J, with 16 bases between the two ends. The CDR3 is 16 amino acids. In germline, CDR1 is DFQATT, CDR2 SNEGSKA (reference sequence). CDR3 sequence (DNA): TGCAGTGCTAGAGATCCTAGAAGCGGTTTGTACAATGAGCAGTTCTTC. Its protein product is CSARDPRSGLYNEQFF.

This clonotype was observed at least ten times. The rearrangement joins TRBV5-1 to TRBJ1-5, with D tentatively TRBD1 (6 bases). This CDR3 has 15 residues. Trimming removed 7 bases at V and 1 base at J, with 15 bases between. Germline CDR1 and CDR2: SGHRS and YFSETQ. CDR3 nucleotide sequence: TGCGCCAGCCGACAGGACGGGGGAAGCAATCAGCCCCAGCATTTT. Translating gives CASRQDGGSNQPQHF.

The chain recombines TRBV5-1 with TRBJ1-1; D call uncertain. Germline-derived CDR1 and CDR2 are SGHRS and YFSETQ. V dropped 1 base and J dropped 5 bases, with 12 bases sitting between them. The CDR3 loop spans 14 amino acids. CDR3 residues: CASSLTDWGTEAFF. The CDR3 DNA reads as TGCGCCAGCAGCTTGACGGATTGGGGTACTGAAGCTTTCTTT.

This sequence joins TRBV24-1 and TRBJ2-2, with 9 bases identical to TRBD2. V was clipped by 3 bases and J by 4 bases; unmatched bases: 8. Germline lookup yields CDR1 KGHDR and CDR2 SFDVKD. The CDR3 contains 17 residues. The DNA of the CDR3 is TGTGCCACCAGTGATCGGGGGACTAGCCCAGGCACCGGGGAGCTGTTTTTT. This translates into CATSDRGTSPGTGELFF.